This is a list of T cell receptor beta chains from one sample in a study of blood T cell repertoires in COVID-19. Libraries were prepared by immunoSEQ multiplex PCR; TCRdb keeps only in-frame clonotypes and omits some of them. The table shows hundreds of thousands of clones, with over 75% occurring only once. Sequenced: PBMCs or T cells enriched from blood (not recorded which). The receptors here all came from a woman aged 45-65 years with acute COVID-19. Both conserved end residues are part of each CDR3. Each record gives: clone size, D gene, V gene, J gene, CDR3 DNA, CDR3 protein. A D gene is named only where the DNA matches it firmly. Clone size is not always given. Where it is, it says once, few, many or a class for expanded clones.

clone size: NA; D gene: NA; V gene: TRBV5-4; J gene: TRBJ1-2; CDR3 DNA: TGTGCCAGCAGCTTGGCTTCGGGAGGGGGGCACTATGGCTACACCTTC; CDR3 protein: CASSLASGGGHYGYTF
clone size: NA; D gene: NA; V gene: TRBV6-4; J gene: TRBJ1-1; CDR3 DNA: TGTGCCAGCAGTCCTACGGTAATGAACACTGAAGCTTTCTTT; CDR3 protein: CASSPTVMNTEAFF
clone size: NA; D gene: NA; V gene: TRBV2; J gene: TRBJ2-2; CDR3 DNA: TGTGCCAGCAGTGACAGGCGGGTCCCTTTTCGTCTGAACACCGGGGAGCTGTTTTTT; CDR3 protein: CASSDRRVPFRLNTGELFF
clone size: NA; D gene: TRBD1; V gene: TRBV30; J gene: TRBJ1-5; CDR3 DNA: TGTGCCTGGAGTGGCCTAGGGACAGGGAATCAGCCCCAGCATTTT; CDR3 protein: CAWSGLGTGNQPQHF
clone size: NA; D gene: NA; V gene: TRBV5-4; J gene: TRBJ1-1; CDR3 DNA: TGTGCCAGCAGCTTGGATGGGGGGATGGGCACTGAAGCTTTCTTT; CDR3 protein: CASSLDGGMGTEAFF
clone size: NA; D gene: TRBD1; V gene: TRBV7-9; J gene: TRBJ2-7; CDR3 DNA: TGTGCCAGCAGCCCTGGACAGGTAGCCTACGAGCAGTACTTC; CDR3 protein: CASSPGQVAYEQYF
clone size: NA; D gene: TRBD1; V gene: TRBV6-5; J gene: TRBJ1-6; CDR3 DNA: TGTGCCAGCACGACAGGGGGGCTTTCACCCCTCCACTTT; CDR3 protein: CASTTGGLSPLHF
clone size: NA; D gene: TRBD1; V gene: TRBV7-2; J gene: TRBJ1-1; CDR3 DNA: TGTGCCAGCAGCTTAGATACAGGGGCGAACACTGAAGCTTTCTTT; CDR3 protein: CASSLDTGANTEAFF
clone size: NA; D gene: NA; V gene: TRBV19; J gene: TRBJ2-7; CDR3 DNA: TGTGCCAGTAGTATGGGGCAAGCCTACGAGCAGTACTTC; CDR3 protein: CASSMGQAYEQYF
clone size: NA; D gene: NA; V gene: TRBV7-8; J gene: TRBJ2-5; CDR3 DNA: TGTGCCAGCTCGTATGGTGGGGCAGTCCAAGAGACCCAGTACTTC; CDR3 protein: CASSYGGAVQETQYF
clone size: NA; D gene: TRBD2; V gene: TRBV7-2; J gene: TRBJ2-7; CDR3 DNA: TGTGCCAGCAGCTTAGCGCCTAGCGGGGTCTACGAGCAGTACTTC; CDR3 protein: CASSLAPSGVYEQYF
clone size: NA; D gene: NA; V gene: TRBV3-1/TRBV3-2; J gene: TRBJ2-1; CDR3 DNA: TGTGCCAGCAGCTCACCGGGACTGGGCTACAATGAGCAGTTCTTC; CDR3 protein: CASSSPGLGYNEQFF
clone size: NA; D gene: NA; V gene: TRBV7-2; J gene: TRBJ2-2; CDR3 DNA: TGTGCCAGCAGCTTAGCGAATAGGGGCCTCGGGGAGCTGTTTTTT; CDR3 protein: CASSLANRGLGELFF
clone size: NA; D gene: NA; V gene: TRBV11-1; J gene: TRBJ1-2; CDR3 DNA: TGTGCCAGCAGCCTCGACAGCGCAGGGGAAAGAGGCTACACCTTC; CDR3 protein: CASSLDSAGERGYTF
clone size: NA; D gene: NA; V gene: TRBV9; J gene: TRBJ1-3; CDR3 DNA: TGTGCCAGCAGCGCCCTACAGGGAAGCTCTGGAAACACCATATATTTT; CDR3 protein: CASSALQGSSGNTIYF
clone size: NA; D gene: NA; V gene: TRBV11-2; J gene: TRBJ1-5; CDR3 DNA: TGTGCCAGCAGCTTATCGGGATATAGCAATCAGCCCCAGCATTTT; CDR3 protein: CASSLSGYSNQPQHF
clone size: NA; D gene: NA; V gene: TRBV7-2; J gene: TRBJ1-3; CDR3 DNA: TGTGCCAGCAGCTTAGCGTCGGGAGGGACCTCTGGAAACACCATATATTTT; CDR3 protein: CASSLASGGTSGNTIYF
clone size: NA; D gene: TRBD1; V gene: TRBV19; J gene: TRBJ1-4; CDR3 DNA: TGTGCCAGTAACCTTCGGGACAGGGTAACTAATGAAAAACTGTTTTTT; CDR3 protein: CASNLRDRVTNEKLFF
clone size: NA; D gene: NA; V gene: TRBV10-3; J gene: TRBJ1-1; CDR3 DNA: TGTGCCATCAGTGTGTCGGACGGGGCTGAAGCTTTCTTT; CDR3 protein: CAISVSDGAEAFF
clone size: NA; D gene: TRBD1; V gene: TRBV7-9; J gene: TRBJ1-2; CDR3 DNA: TGTGCCAGCAGCTTAACCCTGCTTGGACAGGGCGCTGGCTACACCTTC; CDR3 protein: CASSLTLLGQGAGYTF
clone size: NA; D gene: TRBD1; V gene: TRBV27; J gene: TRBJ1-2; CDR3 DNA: TGTGCCAGCAGTTTGGGTAGGGGGCAGTACACCTTC; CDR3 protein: CASSLGRGQYTF
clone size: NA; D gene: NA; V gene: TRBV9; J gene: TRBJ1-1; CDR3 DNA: TGTGCCAGCAGCGTAGAGCCAGGGGTGGGCACTGAAGCTTTCTTT; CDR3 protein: CASSVEPGVGTEAFF
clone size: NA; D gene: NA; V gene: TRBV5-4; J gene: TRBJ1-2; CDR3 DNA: TGTGCCAGCAGCTTGGACAGGGCATCTAAGGGCTACACCTTC; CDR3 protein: CASSLDRASKGYTF
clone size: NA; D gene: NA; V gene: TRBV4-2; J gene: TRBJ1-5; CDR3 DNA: TGTGCCAGCAGCCAACTGTTAAACAATCAGCCCCAGCATTTT; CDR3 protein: CASSQLLNNQPQHF
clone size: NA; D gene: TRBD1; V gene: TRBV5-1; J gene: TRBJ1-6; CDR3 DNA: TGCGCCAGCAGCTTGGATAGGGGGCCTTCACCCCTCCACTTT; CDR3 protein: CASSLDRGPSPLHF
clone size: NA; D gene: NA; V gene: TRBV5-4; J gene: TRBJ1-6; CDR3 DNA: TGTGCCAGCAGCGATACAGGGTCTTCACCCCTCCACTTT; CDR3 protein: CASSDTGSSPLHF
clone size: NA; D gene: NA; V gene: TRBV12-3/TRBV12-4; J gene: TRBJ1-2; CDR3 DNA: TGTGCCAGCAGTCAACAGAGCTATGGCTACACCTTC; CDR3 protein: CASSQQSYGYTF
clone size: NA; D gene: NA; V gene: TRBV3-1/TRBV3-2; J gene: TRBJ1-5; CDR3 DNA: TGTGCCAGCAGCCAAGAGACAGGCGCTGACCAGCCCCAGCATTTT; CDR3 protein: CASSQETGADQPQHF
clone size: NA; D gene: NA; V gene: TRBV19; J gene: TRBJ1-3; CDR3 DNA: TGTGCCAGTAGCCCGGGAGGGGGGCCCTCCTCTGGAAACACCATATATTTT; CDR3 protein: CASSPGGGPSSGNTIYF
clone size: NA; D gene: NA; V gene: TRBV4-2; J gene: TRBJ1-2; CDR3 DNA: TGTGCCAGCAGCCAAGTCGGTGGACTGTATGGCTACACCTTC; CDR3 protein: CASSQVGGLYGYTF
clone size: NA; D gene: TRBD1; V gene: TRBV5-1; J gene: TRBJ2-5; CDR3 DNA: TGCGCCAGCAGTTTCCCTCCGGACAGGGGGCAAGAGACCCAGTACTTC; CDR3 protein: CASSFPPDRGQETQYF
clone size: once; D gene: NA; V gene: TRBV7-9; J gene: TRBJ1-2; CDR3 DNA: TGTGCCGGGCGAACAGGGCATGGCTACACCTTC; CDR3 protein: CAGRTGHGYTF
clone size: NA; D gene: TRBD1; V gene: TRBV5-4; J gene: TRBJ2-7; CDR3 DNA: TGTGCCAGCAGTTCGAGACAGGGTGTCTACGAGCAGTACTTC; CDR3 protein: CASSSRQGVYEQYF
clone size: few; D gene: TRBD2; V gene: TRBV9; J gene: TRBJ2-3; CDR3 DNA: TGTGCCAGCAGCGTAGCGGCGGGGGGGCTGGATACGCAGTATTTT; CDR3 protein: CASSVAAGGLDTQYF
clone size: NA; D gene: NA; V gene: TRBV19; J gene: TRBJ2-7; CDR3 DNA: TGTGCCAGTAACGGTGGGCAGGGAAAAGCAACCTACGAGCAGTACTTC; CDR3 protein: CASNGGQGKATYEQYF
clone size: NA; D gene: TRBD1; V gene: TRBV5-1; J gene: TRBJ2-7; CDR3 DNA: TGCGCCAGCAGCTTGGACAGGGGAACCTACGAGCAGTACTTC; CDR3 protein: CASSLDRGTYEQYF
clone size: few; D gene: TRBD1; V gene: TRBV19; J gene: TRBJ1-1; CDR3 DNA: TGTGCCAGTACCCTCGAGGGGGGACAGAGCACTGAAGCTTTCTTT; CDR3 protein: CASTLEGGQSTEAFF
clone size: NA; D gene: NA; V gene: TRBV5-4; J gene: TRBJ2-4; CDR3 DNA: TGTGCCAGCAACGATCCCGGGTCCAAAAACATTCAGTACTTC; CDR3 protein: CASNDPGSKNIQYF
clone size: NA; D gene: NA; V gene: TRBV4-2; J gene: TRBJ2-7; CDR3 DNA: TGTGCCAGCAGCCAAGAGAAGGGGGGGGTAGGGGAGCAGTACTTC; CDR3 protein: CASSQEKGGVGEQYF
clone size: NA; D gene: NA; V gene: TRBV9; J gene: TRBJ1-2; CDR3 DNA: TGTGCCAGCAGCGCCCCAAACAGGGAAAACTATGGCTACACCTTC; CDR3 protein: CASSAPNRENYGYTF